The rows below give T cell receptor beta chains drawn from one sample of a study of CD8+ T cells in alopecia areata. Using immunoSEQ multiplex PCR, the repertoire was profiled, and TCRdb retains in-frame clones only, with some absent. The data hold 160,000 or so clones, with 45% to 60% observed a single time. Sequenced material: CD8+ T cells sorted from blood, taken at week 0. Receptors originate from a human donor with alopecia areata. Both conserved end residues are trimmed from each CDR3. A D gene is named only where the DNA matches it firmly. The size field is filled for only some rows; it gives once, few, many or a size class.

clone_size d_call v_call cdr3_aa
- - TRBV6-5 ASSYSTELTDTQY
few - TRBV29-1 SVPNGVYGYT
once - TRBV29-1 SVEELGARGYT
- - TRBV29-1 SVGPYGEQF
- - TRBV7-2 ASRNGEGLDEQF
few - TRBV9 ASSKDSRSNYEQY
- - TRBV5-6 ASSLLMDYGYT
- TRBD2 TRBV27 ASSPSGGESYNEQF
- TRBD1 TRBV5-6 ASRNRTGWGTEAF
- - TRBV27 ASSLSPLNYGYT
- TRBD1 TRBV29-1 SVGRQGTEAF
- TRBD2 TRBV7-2 ASSPWTSGGTDTQY
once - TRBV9 ASSVEALTPGGTDTQY
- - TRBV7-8 ASSQGTISYEQY
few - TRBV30 AWTSGREKLF
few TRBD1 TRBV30 AWDRAVSYEQY
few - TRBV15 ATSRVTGELF
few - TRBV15 ATSSDTDHNSPLH
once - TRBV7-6 ASSLGGQGREDGEQY
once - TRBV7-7 ASSLSMGQLETQY
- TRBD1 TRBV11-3 ASSLGGQGGTEAF
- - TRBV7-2 ASSSELGATNEQF
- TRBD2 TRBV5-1 ASSLPSGEESTDTQY
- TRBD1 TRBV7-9 ASSLEDRMYNEQF
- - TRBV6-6 ASSSKRKNYGYT
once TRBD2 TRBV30 AWSHGSGLVLGGELF
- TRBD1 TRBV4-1 ASSPDRGLYEQY
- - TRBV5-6 ASSSGTSNYGYT
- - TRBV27 ASAPVGYEQY
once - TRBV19 ASSIGGTRGYT
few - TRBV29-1 SVVPVGNEQF
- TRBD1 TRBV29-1 SVEKVTGLRDTQY
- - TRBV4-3 ASSQVGTHNEQF
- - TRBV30 AWRADRFTDTQY
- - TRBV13 ASSLGGTYEQY
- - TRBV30 AWSVARSNTEAF
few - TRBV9 ASSVGGSNQPQH